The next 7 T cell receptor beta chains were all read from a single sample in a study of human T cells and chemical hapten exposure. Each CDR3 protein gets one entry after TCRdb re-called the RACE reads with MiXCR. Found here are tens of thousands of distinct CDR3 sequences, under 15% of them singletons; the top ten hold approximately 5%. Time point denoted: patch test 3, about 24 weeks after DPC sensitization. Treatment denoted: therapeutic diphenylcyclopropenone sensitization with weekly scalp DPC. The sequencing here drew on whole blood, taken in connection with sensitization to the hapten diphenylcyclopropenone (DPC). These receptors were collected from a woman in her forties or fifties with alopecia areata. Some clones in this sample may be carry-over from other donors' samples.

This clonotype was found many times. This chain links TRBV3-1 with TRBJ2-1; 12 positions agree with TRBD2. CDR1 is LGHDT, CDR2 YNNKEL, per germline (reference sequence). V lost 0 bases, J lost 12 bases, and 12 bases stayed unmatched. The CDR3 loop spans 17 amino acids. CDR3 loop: CASSQDLASGRAGGQFF. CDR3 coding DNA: TGTGCCAGCAGCCAAGATCTGGCTAGCGGGAGGGCCGGGGGGCAGTTCTTC.

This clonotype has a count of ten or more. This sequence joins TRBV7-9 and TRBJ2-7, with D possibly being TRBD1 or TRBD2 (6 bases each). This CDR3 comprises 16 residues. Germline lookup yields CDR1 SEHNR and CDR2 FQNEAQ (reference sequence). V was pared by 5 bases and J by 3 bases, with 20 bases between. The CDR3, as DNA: TGTGCCAGCAGCCGGTACCACGGGGGCGTTAGCTACGAGCAGTACTTC. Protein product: CASSRYHGGVSYEQYF.

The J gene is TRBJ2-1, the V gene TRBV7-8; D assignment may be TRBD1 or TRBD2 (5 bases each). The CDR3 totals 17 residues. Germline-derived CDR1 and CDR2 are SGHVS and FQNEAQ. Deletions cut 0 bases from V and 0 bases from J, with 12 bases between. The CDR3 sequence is CASSLARGASSYNEQFF. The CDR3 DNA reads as TGTGCCAGCAGCTTAGCTCGAGGGGCTAGCTCCTACAATGAGCAGTTCTTC. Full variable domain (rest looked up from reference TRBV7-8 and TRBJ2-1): GAGVSQSPRYKVAKRGQDVALRCDPISGHVSLFWYQQALGQGPEFLTYFQNEAQLDKSGLPSDRFFAERPEGSVSTLKIQRTQQEDSAVYLCASSLARGASSYNEQFFGPGTRLTVL.

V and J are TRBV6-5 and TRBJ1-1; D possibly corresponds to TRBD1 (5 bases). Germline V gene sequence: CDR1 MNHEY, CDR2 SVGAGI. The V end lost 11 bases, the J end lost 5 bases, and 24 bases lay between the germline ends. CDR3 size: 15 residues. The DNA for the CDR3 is TGTGCCTCTAGTGGGGCACCTTTGGGGTGGACTGAAGCTTTCTTT. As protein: CASSGAPLGWTEAFF.

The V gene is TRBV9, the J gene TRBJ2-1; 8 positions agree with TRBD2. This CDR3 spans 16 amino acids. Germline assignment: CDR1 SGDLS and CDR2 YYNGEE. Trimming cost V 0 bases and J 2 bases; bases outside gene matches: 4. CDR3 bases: TGTGCCAGCAGCGTAGGCGGGGGGAAGGCCTACAATGAGCAGTTCTTC. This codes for CASSVGGGKAYNEQFF.

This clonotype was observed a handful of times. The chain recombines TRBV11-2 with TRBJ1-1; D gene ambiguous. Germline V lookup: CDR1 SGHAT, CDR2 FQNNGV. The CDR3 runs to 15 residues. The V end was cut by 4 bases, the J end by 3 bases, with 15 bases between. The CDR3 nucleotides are TGTGCCAGCAGCTCCAGAAGGGTTACTTACACTGAAGCTTTCTTT. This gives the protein CASSSRRVTYTEAFF.

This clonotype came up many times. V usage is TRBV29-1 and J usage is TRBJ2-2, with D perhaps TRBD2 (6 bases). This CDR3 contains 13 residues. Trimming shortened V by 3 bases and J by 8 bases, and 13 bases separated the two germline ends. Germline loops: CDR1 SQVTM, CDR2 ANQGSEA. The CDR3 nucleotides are TGCAGCGTTGAGCGGGGTCCGGGAGGGGAGCTGTTTTTT. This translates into CSVERGPGGELFF.